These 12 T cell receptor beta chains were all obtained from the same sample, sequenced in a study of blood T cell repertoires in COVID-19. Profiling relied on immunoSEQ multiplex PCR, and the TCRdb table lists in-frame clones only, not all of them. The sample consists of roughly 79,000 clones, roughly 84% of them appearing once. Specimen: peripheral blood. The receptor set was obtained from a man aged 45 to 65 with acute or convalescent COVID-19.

The CDR3 protein is CASSRWRQGDSPLHF. For the CDR3, the DNA is TGTGCCAGCAGCCGCTGGAGACAGGGTGATTCACCCCTCCACTTT. The rearrangement uses TRBV7-2 and TRBJ1-6; TRBD1 matches 7 bases. The CDR3 has 15 residues. The trim removed 5 bases at V and 8 bases at J, leaving 9 bases unmatched. The V gene's germline CDR1 is SGHTA and CDR2 FQGNSA.

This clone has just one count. In DNA form, the CDR3 reads TGTGCCAGCAGCTTGACAGGTCCCTCCTACGAGCAGTACTTC. Encoded protein: CASSLTGPSYEQYF. This chain uses TRBV11-2 with TRBJ2-7; tentative D call: TRBD1 (6 bases). V lost 3 bases to trimming and J lost 0 bases, with 9 bases between them. The CDR3 loop spans 14 amino acids. CDR1 SGHAT and CDR2 FQNNGV come from the germline V gene. Full variable domain (outside the CDR3, taken from reference TRBV11-2 and TRBJ2-7): EAGVAQSPRYKIIEKRQSVAFWCNPISGHATLYWYQQILGQGPKLLIQFQNNGVVDDSQLPKDRFSAERLKGVDSTLKIQPAKLEDSAVYLCASSLTGPSYEQYFGPGTRLTVT.

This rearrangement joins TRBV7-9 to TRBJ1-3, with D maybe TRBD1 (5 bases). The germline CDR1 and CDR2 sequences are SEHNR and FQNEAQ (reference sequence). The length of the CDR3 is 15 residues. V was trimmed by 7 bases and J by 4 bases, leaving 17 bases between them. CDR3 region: CASKPGGGYGNTIYF. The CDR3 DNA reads TGTGCCAGCAAACCCGGGGGGGGATACGGAAACACCATATATTTT.

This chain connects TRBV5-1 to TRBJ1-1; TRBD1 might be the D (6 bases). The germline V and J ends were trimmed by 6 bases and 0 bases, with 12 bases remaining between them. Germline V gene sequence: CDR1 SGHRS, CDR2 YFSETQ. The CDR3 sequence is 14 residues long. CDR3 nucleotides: TGCGCCAGCAAGCAGGGGCCGGTGAACACTGAAGCTTTCTTT. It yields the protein CASKQGPVNTEAFF. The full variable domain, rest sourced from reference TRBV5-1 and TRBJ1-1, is KAGVTQTPRYLIKTRGQQVTLSCSPISGHRSVSWYQQTPGQGLQFLFEYFSETQRNKGNFPGRFSGRQFSNSRSEMNVSTLELGDSALYLCASKQGPVNTEAFFGQGTRLTVV.

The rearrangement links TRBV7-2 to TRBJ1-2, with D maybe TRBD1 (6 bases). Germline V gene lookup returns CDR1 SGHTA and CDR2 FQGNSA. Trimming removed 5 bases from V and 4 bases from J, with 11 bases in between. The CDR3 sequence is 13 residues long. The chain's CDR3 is CASSLQGSYGYTF. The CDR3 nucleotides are TGTGCCAGCAGCCTACAGGGTAGCTATGGCTACACCTTC.

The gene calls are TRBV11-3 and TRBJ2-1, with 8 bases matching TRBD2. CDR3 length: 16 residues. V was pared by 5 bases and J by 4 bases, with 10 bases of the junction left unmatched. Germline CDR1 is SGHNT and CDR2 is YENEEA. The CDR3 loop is CASSRTAGASYNEQFF. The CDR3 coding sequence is TGTGCCAGCAGCCGTACAGCGGGAGCCTCATACAATGAGCAGTTCTTC.

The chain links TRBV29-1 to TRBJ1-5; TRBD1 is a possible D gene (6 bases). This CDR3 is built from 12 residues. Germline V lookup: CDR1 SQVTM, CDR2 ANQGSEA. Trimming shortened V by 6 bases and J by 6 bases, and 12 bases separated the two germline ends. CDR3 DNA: TGCAGCGTAGAGGACAGAGGTCAGCCCCAGCATTTT. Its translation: CSVEDRGQPQHF.

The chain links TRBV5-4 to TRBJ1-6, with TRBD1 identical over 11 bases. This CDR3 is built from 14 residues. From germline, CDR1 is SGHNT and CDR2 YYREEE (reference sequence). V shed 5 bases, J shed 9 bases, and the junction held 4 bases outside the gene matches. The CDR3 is CASRPGTGGSPLHF. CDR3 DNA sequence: TGTGCCAGCAGGCCCGGGACAGGGGGTTCACCCCTCCACTTT. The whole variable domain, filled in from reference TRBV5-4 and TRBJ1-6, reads ETGVTQSPTHLIKTRGQQVTLRCSSQSGHNTVSWYQQALGQGPQFIFQYYREEENGRGNFPPRFSGLQFPNYSSELNVNALELDDSALYLCASRPGTGGSPLHFGNGTRLTVT.

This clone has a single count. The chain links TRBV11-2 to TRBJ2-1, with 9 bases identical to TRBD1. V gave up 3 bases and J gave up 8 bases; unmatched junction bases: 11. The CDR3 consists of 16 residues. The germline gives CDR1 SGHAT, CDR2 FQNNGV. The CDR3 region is CASSFPPGQGLYEQFF. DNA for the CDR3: TGTGCCAGCAGCTTCCCACCGGGACAGGGTTTATATGAGCAGTTCTTC. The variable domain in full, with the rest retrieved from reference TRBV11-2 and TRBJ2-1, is EAGVAQSPRYKIIEKRQSVAFWCNPISGHATLYWYQQILGQGPKLLIQFQNNGVVDDSQLPKDRFSAERLKGVDSTLKIQPAKLEDSAVYLCASSFPPGQGLYEQFFGPGTRLTVL.

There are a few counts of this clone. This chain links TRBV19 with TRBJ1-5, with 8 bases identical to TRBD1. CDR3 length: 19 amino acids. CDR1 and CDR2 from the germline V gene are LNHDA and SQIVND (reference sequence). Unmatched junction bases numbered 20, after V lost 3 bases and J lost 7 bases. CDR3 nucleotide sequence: TGTGCCAGTAGTATCTCTAAGTGGCAGGGGGCCTCCGGAGGGCAGCCCCAGCATTTT. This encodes CASSISKWQGASGGQPQHF.

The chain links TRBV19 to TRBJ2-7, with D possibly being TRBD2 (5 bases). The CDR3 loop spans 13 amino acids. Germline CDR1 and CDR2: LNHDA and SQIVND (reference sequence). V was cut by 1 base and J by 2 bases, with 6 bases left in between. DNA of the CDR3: TGTGCCAGTAGTATAGGACTAACCTACGAGCAGTACTTC. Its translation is CASSIGLTYEQYF.

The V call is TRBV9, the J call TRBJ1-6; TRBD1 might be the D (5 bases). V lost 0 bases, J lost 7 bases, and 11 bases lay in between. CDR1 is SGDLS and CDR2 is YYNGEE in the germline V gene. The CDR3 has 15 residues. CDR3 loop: CASSVGGGPNSPLHF. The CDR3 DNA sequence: TGTGCCAGCAGCGTAGGGGGGGGACCCAATTCACCCCTCCACTTT.